Listed below are T cell receptor beta chains from one sample, sequenced in a study of Ad26.COV2.S vaccination and SARS-CoV-2 variants. Method: immunoSEQ multiplex PCR; TCRdb's copy keeps in-frame clones and lacks some. The profile covers 300,000 to 400,000 clones, with roughly 89% appearing a single time and under 6% taken by the ten largest. Specimen: peripheral blood, collected in a trial of Ad26.COV2.S vaccine versus placebo. These receptors originate from a person between 18 and 65 years old who received the Ad26.COV2.S COVID-19 vaccine or a placebo. Each CDR3 is given with its conserved first and last residue. A D gene is named only where the DNA matches it firmly. Only some rows state a clone size, as once, few, many or a class for expanded clones.

clone_size	d_call	v_call	j_call	cdr3_aa	cdr3_nt
.	.	TRBV19	TRBJ1-5	CASSEPGSDQPQHF	TGTGCCAGTAGTGAGCCAGGGAGCGATCAGCCCCAGCATTTT
.	.	TRBV2	TRBJ2-3	CASSELSTRGADTQYF	TGTGCCAGCAGTGAATTATCGACCCGCGGGGCAGATACGCAGTATTTT
.	.	TRBV13	TRBJ1-1	CASSLGGPREAFF	TGTGCCAGCAGCTTAGGAGGCCCGCGTGAAGCTTTCTTT
once	.	TRBV4-2	TRBJ2-5	CASSLAGQEETQYF	TGTGCCAGCAGCCTCGCAGGTCAGGAGGAGACCCAGTACTTC
.	TRBD1	TRBV5-1	TRBJ2-7	CASRPGDRVPYEQYF	TGCGCCAGCAGACCCGGGGACAGGGTACCCTACGAGCAGTACTTC
few	.	TRBV10-1	TRBJ2-7	CASSSGPESYEQYF	TGCGCCAGCAGCTCGGGGCCAGAATCCTACGAGCAGTACTTC
.	TRBD2	TRBV27	TRBJ2-5	CASSTHRLAGGEMDQETQYF	TGTGCCAGCAGTACCCATCGCCTAGCGGGAGGGGAAATGGACCAAGAGACCCAGTACTTC
.	.	TRBV21-1	TRBJ2-5	CASSPQRWGESAEETQYF	TGTGCCAGCAGCCCCCAGCGTTGGGGGGAGTCAGCGGAAGAGACCCAGTACTTC
.	.	TRBV10-3	TRBJ1-6	CAISETLNSPLHF	TGTGCCATCAGTGAGACTCTTAATTCACCCCTCCACTTT
.	.	TRBV24-1	TRBJ2-1	CATSDHKRAGFNEQFF	TGTGCCACCAGTGATCATAAAAGGGCAGGGTTCAATGAGCAGTTCTTC
.	.	TRBV28	TRBJ2-7	CASSWAGESYEQYF	TGTGCCAGCAGTTGGGCCGGGGAGTCCTACGAGCAGTACTTC
few	TRBD1	TRBV6-4	TRBJ1-1	CASSRTGGNTEAFF	TGTGCCAGCAGTCGGACAGGGGGAAACACTGAAGCTTTCTTT
.	.	TRBV30	TRBJ1-6	CAWSFGRSNSPLHF	TGTGCCTGGAGTTTCGGAAGGAGTAATTCACCCCTCCACTTT
.	TRBD1	TRBV6-6	TRBJ2-5	CASSHWTGPNLQETQYF	TGTGCCAGCAGTCATTGGACAGGGCCTAACTTACAAGAGACCCAGTACTTC
.	.	TRBV5-6	TRBJ1-2	CASTNRGAGRAYGYTF	TGTGCCAGCACCAATCGTGGGGCAGGGAGAGCCTATGGCTACACCTTC
.	.	TRBV4-1	TRBJ1-4	CASSQGSATNEKLFF	TGCGCCAGCAGCCAAGGGTCAGCAACTAATGAAAAACTGTTTTTT
once	.	TRBV6-4	TRBJ2-3	CASSPEGPSDTQYF	TGTGCCAGCAGTCCTGAGGGGCCGTCAGATACGCAGTATTTT
.	TRBD1	TRBV3-1/TRBV3-2	TRBJ2-1	CASSRTATGDYEQFF	TGTGCCAGCAGCCGGACCGCGACAGGGGACTATGAGCAGTTCTTC
.	TRBD2	TRBV7-9	TRBJ2-2	CASSPGLAGGEGELFF	TGTGCCAGCAGCCCGGGACTAGCGGGAGGAGAAGGGGAGCTGTTTTTT
.	.	TRBV2	TRBJ2-2	CASSSSRNTGELFF	TGTGCCAGCAGTTCATCCAGGAACACCGGGGAGCTGTTTTTT
.	TRBD2	TRBV29-1	TRBJ2-1	CSVDGLAGVGYNEQFF	TGCAGCGTTGATGGACTAGCGGGAGTGGGATACAATGAGCAGTTCTTC
.	.	TRBV7-9	TRBJ1-5	CASSLDPQSPQHF	TGTGCCAGCAGCTTAGATCCCCAAAGTCCCCAGCATTTT
.	.	TRBV2	TRBJ2-7	CASSAEGYEQYF	TGTGCCAGCAGCGCCGAGGGGTACGAGCAGTACTTC
.	TRBD1	TRBV19	TRBJ1-5	CASSLPDRGLPQPQHF	TGTGCCAGTAGTCTCCCGGACAGGGGGCTTCCTCAGCCCCAGCATTTT
.	.	TRBV7-9	TRBJ1-1	CASSPKGISNTEAFF	TGTGCCAGCAGCCCTAAGGGTATATCGAACACTGAAGCTTTCTTT
.	TRBD1	TRBV28	TRBJ1-2	CASSPTRGQGGLVYGYTF	TGTGCCAGCAGTCCGACCCGGGGACAGGGGGGGCTAGTCTATGGCTACACCTTC
.	TRBD1	TRBV5-4	TRBJ1-2	CASSSPGQGLDGYTF	TGTGCCAGCAGCTCGCCGGGACAGGGGTTGGATGGCTACACCTTC
.	TRBD1	TRBV30	TRBJ1-2	CAWSVLTGGPGYTF	TGTGCCTGGAGTGTCCTAACAGGGGGGCCAGGCTACACCTTC
.	.	TRBV4-1	TRBJ2-1	CASSQDNSGYHNEQFF	TGCGCCAGCAGCCAAGACAACAGCGGGTACCACAATGAGCAGTTCTTC
.	.	TRBV6-1	TRBJ2-7	CAARGQGEQYF	TGTGCCGCCCGGGGCCAGGGGGAGCAGTACTTC
.	.	TRBV7-3	TRBJ2-2	CASSKVDGTGGLFF	TGTGCCAGCAGCAAAGTAGACGGCACCGGGGGGCTGTTTTTT
.	.	TRBV7-8	TRBJ1-2	CASSLAIRTVYGYTF	TGTGCCAGCAGCTTAGCCATAAGGACAGTCTATGGCTACACCTTC
.	TRBD1	TRBV10-3	TRBJ2-7	CAISDPVGQRYSYEQYF	TGTGCCATCAGTGACCCGGTGGGACAGCGCTACTCCTACGAGCAGTACTTC
.	.	TRBV21-1	TRBJ1-1	CASSKLVRSRGHTEAFF	TGTGCCAGCAGCAAGCTCGTCCGGAGCAGGGGGCACACTGAAGCTTTCTTT
.	.	TRBV28	TRBJ1-4	CASSFQEHFGSEKLFF	TGTGCCAGCAGCTTCCAGGAGCATTTCGGTAGTGAAAAACTGTTTTTT
.	.	TRBV3-1/TRBV3-2	TRBJ2-7	CASSQDDPLGGTYEQYF	TGTGCCAGCAGCCAAGATGATCCTCTAGGAGGGACCTACGAGCAGTACTTC
.	.	TRBV28	TRBJ2-7	CASSLKLRVSAEQYF	TGTGCCAGCAGTTTAAAGCTGCGGGTCTCCGCCGAGCAGTACTTC
once	TRBD1	TRBV13	TRBJ2-7	CASSDRDRNYEQYF	TGTGCCAGCAGCGACCGGGACAGAAACTACGAGCAGTACTTC
.	TRBD1	TRBV10-3	TRBJ1-6	CAISSPGTGGNSPLHF	TGTGCCATCAGTTCCCCCGGGACAGGGGGTAATTCACCCCTCCACTTT
.	.	TRBV5-4	TRBJ2-7	CASSPDSSSYEQYF	TGTGCCAGCAGCCCGGACAGCTCCTCCTACGAGCAGTACTTC
.	.	TRBV19	TRBJ1-2	CASSGRGAPYGYTF	TGTGCCAGTAGTGGGCGAGGGGCCCCGTATGGCTACACCTTC
.	.	TRBV6-1	TRBJ2-1	CASSETPDKAEQFF	TGTGCCAGCAGTGAGACTCCGGACAAGGCTGAGCAGTTCTTC
.	.	TRBV14	TRBJ2-1	CASSRQASYNEQFF	TGTGCCAGCAGCCGTCAAGCTTCCTACAATGAGCAGTTCTTC
.	.	TRBV2	TRBJ2-2	CASRLQETGTGELFF	TGTGCCAGCAGGTTACAGGAGACAGGCACCGGGGAGCTGTTTTTT
.	.	TRBV24-1	TRBJ2-3	CATSGTDTQYF	TGTGCCACCAGTGGCACAGATACGCAGTATTTT
.	.	TRBV7-8	TRBJ2-2	CASSSSTNRLPGELFF	TGTGCCAGCAGCTCCTCAACCAACAGGCTCCCCGGGGAGCTGTTTTTT
.	.	TRBV30	TRBJ1-4	CAWSGGRGEKLFF	TGTGCCTGGAGCGGGGGCCGAGGTGAAAAACTGTTTTTT
.	TRBD1	TRBV6-5	TRBJ2-2	CASRKGATGELFF	TGTGCCAGCAGGAAGGGGGCCACCGGGGAGCTGTTTTTT